Following are 4 T cell receptor beta chains from one sample sequenced in a study of blood T cell repertoires in COVID-19. Only in-frame clones appear in the TCRdb table, and some are missing; sequencing was by immunoSEQ multiplex PCR. The sample includes around 47,000 clones, roughly 80% seen only once; the top ten take roughly 47%. The specimen sequenced was peripheral blood. Every receptor here comes from a human donor in a cohort sampled during active COVID-19.

The chain has TRBV7-2 and TRBJ1-2, with D perhaps TRBD1 (6 bases). The V gene's germline CDR1 is SGHTA and CDR2 FQGNSA. Between the trimmed V and J ends, which lost 9 bases and 1 base, there was a span of 18 bases. The CDR3 covers 15 residues. The CDR3 coding sequence is TGTGCCAGTAGGACCGGGACACCCGATAACTATGGCTACACCTTC. Residues: CASRTGTPDNYGYTF.

The chain has TRBV18 and TRBJ1-2; a possible D gene is TRBD1 (6 bases). V was pared by 3 bases and J by 2 bases, with 10 bases between. Germline V gene data show CDR1 as KGHSH and CDR2 as LQKENI. The CDR3 consists of 14 residues. The CDR3 DNA follows: TGTGCCAGCTCACCGGGTCAGGGGAACTATGGCTACACCTTC. It encodes CASSPGQGNYGYTF.

This clone was seen ten or more times. J is TRBJ1-3 and V is TRBV7-2, with 7 bases aligning to TRBD1. V was pared by 0 bases and J by 6 bases, with 5 bases of the junction left unmatched. Germline loops: CDR1 SGHTA, CDR2 FQGNSA. The CDR3 sequence is 15 residues long. The CDR3 reads CASSLANRGANTIYF. The CDR3 DNA reads as TGTGCCAGCAGCTTAGCGAACAGGGGAGCAAACACCATATATTTT.

The V and J genes are TRBV4-1 and TRBJ1-6, with a weak D call TRBD1 (6 bases). The CDR3 runs 16 residues. The germline V gene has CDR1 MGHRA and CDR2 YSYEKL. V was clipped by 0 bases and J by 10 bases, with 16 bases between them. The CDR3 nucleotides are TGCGCCAGCAGCCAAGAGGGCACAGGGAATCAGTCACCCCTCCACTTT. Amino acid sequence: CASSQEGTGNQSPLHF.